This T cell receptor (beta chain) was profiled in a study of CD8 T cells in ankylosing spondylitis. Findings and caveats of the study: Ankylosing spondylitis blood appeared to carry a characteristic TCR beta motif of roughly 8 highly homologous variants. Relatively scarce in peripheral blood, disease-linked clones were CD8+.

Quantitative 5'-RACE with molecular barcodes generated TCR beta libraries. TCRdb called the 5' RACE reads again in MiXCR, with one record for every CDR3 protein. This table has 150,000 to 200,000 distinct CDR3 sequences, about an eighth appearing once. CDR1 is DFQATT and CDR2 is SNEGSKA in the germline V gene (reference sequence). V shed 0 bases and J shed 1 base, with 11 bases lying between them. The CDR3 spans 15 residues. In its sample, this clonotype was seen many times. The antigen is unknown. The chain couples TRBV20-1 to TRBJ2-3, with D perhaps matching TRBD2 (6 bases). The specimen sequenced was blood, either unsorted or a sorted T cell fraction (not recorded which). The receptor's source is a female donor with ankylosing spondylitis or in good health (not recorded which). CDR3 amino acids: CSAREAERGTDTQYF. The DNA of the CDR3 is TGCAGTGCTAGAGAGGCGGAGCGGGGCACAGATACGCAGTATTTT.